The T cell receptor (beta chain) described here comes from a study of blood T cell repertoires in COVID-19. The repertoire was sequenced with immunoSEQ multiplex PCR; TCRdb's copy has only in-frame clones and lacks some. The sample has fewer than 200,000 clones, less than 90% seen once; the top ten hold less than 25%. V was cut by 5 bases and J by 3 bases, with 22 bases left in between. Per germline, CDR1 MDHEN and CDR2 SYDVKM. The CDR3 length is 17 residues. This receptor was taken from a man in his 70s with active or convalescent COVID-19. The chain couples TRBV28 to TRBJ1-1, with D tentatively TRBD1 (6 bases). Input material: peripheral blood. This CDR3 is CASSPVGAAAGDTEAFF. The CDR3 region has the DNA TGTGCCAGCAGTCCCGTGGGGGCAGCCGCGGGGGACACTGAAGCTTTCTTT. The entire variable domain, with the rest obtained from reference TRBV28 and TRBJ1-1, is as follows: DVKVTQSSRYLVKRTGEKVFLECVQDMDHENMFWYRQDPGLGLRLIYFSYDVKMKEKGDIPEGYSVSREKKERFSLILESASTNQTSMYLCASSPVGAAAGDTEAFFGQGTRLTVV.